The clone carrying this T cell receptor beta chain occurred once. This entry comes from a study of blood T cell repertoires in COVID-19. Study details: Acute and convalescent COVID-19 specimens originated in the United States, Italy and Spain.

Original handling: Amplification of reference gene primers was used by the study to estimate nucleated cell counts. Assay used: immunoSEQ multiplex PCR; TCRdb lists only in-frame clones, some missing. Clone size and V and J calls were adopted from that table, with D and trimming inferred from the DNA. The sample shows fewer than 250,000 clones, roughly 89% of them seen only once. Germline CDR1 SGHTS, CDR2 YDEGEE. The length of the CDR3 is 15 residues. The V end lost 4 bases, the J end lost 4 bases, and 15 bases lay between the germline ends. The sequence was obtained from a man aged 55-75 years who had recovered from COVID-19. The source material was peripheral blood. The V and J genes are TRBV5-8 and TRBJ2-1; TRBD2 is a possible D gene (7 bases). The CDR3 here is CASSLGGRVYNEQFF. For the CDR3, the DNA is TGTGCCAGCAGCCTAGGGGGGAGGGTATACAATGAGCAGTTCTTC.